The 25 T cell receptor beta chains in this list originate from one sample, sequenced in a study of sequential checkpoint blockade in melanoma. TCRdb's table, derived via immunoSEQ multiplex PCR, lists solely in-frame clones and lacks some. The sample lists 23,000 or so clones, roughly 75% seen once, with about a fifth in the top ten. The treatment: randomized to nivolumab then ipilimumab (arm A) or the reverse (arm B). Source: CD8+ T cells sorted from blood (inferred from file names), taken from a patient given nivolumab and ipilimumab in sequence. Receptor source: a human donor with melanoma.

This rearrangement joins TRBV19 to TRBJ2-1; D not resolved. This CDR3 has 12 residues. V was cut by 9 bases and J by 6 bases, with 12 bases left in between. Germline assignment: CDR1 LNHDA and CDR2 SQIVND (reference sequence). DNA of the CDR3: TGTGCCAGCACGAGTTCCGGCAATGAGCAGTTCTTC. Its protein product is CASTSSGNEQFF.

The DNA of the CDR3 is TGTGCCAGCAGCCCCACGAGGGAGCCCCAGCATTTT. Encoded protein: CASSPTREPQHF. The gene calls are TRBV6-5 and TRBJ1-5; no reliable D call. CDR3 length: 12 amino acids. The ends were cut back, 6 bases at V and 8 bases at J, with 11 bases in the middle. Looked up from germline, CDR1 is MNHEY and CDR2 is SVGAGI.

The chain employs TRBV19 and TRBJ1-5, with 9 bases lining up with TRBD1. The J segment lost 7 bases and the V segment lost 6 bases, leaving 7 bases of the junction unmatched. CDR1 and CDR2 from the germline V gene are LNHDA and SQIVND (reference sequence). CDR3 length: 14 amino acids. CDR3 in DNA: TGTGCCAGTAGACGACAGGGGGAAGCGCAGCCCCAGCATTTT. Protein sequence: CASRRQGEAQPQHF.

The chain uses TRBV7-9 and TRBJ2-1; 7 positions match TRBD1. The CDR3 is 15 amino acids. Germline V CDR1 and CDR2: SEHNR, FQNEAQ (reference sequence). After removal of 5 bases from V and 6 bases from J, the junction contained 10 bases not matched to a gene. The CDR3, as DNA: TGTGCCAGCAGCCCCCGACAGGGACGGGGCAATGAGCAGTTCTTC. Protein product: CASSPRQGRGNEQFF.

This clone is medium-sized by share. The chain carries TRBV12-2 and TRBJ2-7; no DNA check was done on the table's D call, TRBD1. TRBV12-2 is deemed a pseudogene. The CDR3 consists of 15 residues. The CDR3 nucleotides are TGTGCAAGTCGCTTACTTGACAGGGAACGGGACGAGCAGTACGTC. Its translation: CASRLLDRERDEQYV.

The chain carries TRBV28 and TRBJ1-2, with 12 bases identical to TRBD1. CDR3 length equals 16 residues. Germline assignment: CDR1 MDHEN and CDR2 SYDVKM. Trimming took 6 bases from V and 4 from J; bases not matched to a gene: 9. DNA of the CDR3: TGTGCCAGCAGCCCGGGACAGGGGGCGTTCGGCTATGGCTACACCTTC. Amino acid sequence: CASSPGQGAFGYGYTF.

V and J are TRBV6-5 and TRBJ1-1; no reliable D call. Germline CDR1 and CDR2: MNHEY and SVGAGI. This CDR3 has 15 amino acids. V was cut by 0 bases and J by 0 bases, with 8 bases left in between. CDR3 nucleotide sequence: TGTGCCAGCAGTTACTCGAGAGGCATGAACACTGAAGCTTTCTTT. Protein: CASSYSRGMNTEAFF.

In nucleotides, the CDR3 is TGTGCCAGCAGTGTTTGGGGGCTTCTAGATCCTTGGCTCAATGAGCAGTTCTTC. Protein sequence: CASSVWGLLDPWLNEQFF. The V gene is TRBV6-1, the J gene TRBJ2-1, with D possibly being TRBD1 (6 bases). Trimming took 4 bases from V and 6 from J, leaving 25 bases between them. The CDR3 has 18 residues. Germline lookup yields CDR1 MNHNS and CDR2 SASEGT.

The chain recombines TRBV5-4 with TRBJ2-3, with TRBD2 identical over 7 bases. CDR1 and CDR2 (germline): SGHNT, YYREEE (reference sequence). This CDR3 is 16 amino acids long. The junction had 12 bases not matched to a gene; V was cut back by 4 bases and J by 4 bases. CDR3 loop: CASSPGSGVGSDTQYF. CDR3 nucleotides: TGTGCCAGCAGCCCAGGGAGCGGGGTCGGGTCAGATACGCAGTATTTT.

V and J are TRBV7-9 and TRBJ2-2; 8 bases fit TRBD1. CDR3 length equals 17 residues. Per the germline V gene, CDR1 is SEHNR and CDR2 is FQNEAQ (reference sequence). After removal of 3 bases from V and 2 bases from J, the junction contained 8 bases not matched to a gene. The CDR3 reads CASSFGQGAANTGELFF. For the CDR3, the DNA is TGTGCCAGCAGCTTCGGGCAGGGGGCCGCAAACACCGGGGAGCTGTTTTTT.

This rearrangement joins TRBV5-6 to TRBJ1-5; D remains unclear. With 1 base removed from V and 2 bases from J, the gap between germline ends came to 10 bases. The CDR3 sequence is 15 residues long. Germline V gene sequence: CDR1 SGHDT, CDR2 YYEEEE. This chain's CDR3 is CASSLTEQGNQPQHF. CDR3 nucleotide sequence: TGTGCCAGCAGCTTGACAGAGCAGGGCAATCAGCCCCAGCATTTT.

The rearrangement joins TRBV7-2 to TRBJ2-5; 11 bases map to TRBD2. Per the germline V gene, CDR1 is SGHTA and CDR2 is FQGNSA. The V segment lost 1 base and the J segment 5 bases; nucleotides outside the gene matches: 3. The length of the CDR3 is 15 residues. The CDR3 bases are TGTGCCAGCAGCTTAGGGGTAGCGGGGGGGGAGACCCAGTACTTC. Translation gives CASSLGVAGGETQYF.

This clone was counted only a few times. CDR3 sequence: CASSTPDREGGGYTF. The CDR3 bases are TGTGCCAGCAGCACACCAGACAGGGAAGGAGGTGGCTACACCTTC. The V gene is TRBV4-2, the J gene TRBJ1-2; 7 nucleotides agree with TRBD1. Germline V gene sequence: CDR1 LGHNA, CDR2 YNFKEQ. Trimming at V came to 5 bases and at J to 7 bases, leaving 13 bases not matched to a gene. This CDR3 comprises 15 residues.

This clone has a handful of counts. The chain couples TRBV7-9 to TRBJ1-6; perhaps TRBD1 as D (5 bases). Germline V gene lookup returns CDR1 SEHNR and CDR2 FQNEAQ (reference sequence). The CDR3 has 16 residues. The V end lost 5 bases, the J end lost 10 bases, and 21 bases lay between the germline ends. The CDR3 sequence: CASSTTRPGGGSPLHF. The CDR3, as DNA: TGTGCCAGCAGCACCACTCGTCCGGGGGGAGGATCACCCCTCCACTTT.

The CDR3: CASNSGGGNEQFF. Here the CDR3 DNA reads TGTGCCAGCAATAGCGGGGGCGGGAATGAGCAGTTCTTC. V is TRBV9 and J is TRBJ2-1; 9 nucleotides agree with TRBD2. Trimming at V came to 6 bases and at J to 7 bases, leaving 5 bases not matched to a gene. Per the germline V gene, CDR1 is SGDLS and CDR2 is YYNGEE. The CDR3 is made up of 13 amino acids.

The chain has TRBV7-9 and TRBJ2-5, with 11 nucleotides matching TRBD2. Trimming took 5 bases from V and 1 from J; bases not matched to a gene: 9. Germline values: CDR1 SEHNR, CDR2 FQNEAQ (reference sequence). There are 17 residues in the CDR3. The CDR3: CASSPGLAEWGQETQYF. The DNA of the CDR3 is TGTGCCAGCAGCCCGGGACTAGCGGAATGGGGCCAAGAGACCCAGTACTTC. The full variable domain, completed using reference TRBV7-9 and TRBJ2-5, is DTGVSQNPRHKITKRGQNVTFRCDPISEHNRLYWYRQTLGQGPEFLTYFQNEAQLEKSRLLSDRFSAERPKGSFSTLEIQRTEQGDSAMYLCASSPGLAEWGQETQYFGPGTRLLVL.

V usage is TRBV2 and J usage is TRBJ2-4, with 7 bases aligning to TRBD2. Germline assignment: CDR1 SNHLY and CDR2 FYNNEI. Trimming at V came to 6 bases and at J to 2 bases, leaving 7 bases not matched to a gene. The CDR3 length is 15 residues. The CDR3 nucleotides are TGTGCCAGCAGGGGGGAGGGTATAACCAAAAACATTCAGTACTTC. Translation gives CASRGEGITKNIQYF. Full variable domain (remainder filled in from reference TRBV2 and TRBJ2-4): EPEVTQTPSHQVTQMGQEVILRCVPISNHLYFYWYRQILGQKVEFLVSFYNNEISEKSEIFDDQFSVERPDGSNFTLKIRSTKLEDSAMYFCASRGEGITKNIQYFGAGTRLSVL.

DNA of the CDR3: TGCGCCAGCAGCTTTTATACAGGGACCGGGGAGCTGTTTTTT. Residues: CASSFYTGTGELFF. This sequence joins TRBV5-1 and TRBJ2-2, with a possible D match to TRBD1 (6 bases). Germline loops: CDR1 SGHRS, CDR2 YFSETQ. The V and J ends lost 2 bases and 5 bases respectively, with 10 bases between them. The CDR3 extends over 14 amino acids.

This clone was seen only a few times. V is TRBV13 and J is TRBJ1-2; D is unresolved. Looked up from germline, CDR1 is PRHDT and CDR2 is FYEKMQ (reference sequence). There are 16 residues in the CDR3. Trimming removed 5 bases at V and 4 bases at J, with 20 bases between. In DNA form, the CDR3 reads TGTGCCAGCAGCACCCAGACCCGTTCGAGGGCCTATGGCTACACCTTC. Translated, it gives CASSTQTRSRAYGYTF. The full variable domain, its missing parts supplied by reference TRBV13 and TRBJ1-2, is AAGVIQSPRHLIKEKRETATLKCYPIPRHDTVYWYQQGPGQDPQFLISFYEKMQSDKGSIPDRFSAQQFSDYHSELNMSSLELGDSALYFCASSTQTRSRAYGYTFGSGTRLTVV.

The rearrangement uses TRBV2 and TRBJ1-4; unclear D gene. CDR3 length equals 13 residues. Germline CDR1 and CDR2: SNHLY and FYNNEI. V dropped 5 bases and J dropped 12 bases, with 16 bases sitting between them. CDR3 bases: TGTGCCAGCAGTCGAAGCTCGTCCCTGGAACTGTTTTTT. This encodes CASSRSSSLELFF.

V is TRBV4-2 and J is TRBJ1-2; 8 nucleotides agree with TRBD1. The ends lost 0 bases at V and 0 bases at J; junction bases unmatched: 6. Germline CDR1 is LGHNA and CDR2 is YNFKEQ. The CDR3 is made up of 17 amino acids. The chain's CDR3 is CASSQETRTGTNYGYTF. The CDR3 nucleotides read TGTGCCAGCAGCCAAGAGACCAGGACAGGGACTAACTATGGCTACACCTTC.

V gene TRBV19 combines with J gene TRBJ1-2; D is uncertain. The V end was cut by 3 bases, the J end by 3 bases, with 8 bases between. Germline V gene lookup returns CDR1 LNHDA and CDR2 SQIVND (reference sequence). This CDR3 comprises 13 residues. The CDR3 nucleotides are TGTGCCAGTAGTATTTCCCAGTACTATGGCTACACCTTC. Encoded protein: CASSISQYYGYTF.

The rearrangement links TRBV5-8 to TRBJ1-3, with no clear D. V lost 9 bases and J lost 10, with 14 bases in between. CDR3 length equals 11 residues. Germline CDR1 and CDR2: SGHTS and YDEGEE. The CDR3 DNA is TGTGCCACTGGATATGGGCAAACCATATATTTT. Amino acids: CATGYGQTIYF.

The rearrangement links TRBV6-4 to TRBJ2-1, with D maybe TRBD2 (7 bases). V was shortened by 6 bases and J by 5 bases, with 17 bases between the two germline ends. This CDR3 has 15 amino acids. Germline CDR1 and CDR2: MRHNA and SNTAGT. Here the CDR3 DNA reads TGTGCCAGCAGCCCCGCGGGGGCTGATCACAATGAGCAGTTCTTC. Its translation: CASSPAGADHNEQFF.

As DNA, the CDR3 is TGTGCCAGCCGGGACTTGAACACCGGGGAGCTGTTTTTT. It translates to CASRDLNTGELFF. The chain combines TRBV9 with TRBJ2-2; perhaps TRBD2 as D (6 bases). The CDR3 has 13 residues. Germline assignment: CDR1 SGDLS and CDR2 YYNGEE. Trimming shortened V by 7 bases and J by 1 base, and 8 bases separated the two germline ends.